The present entry profiles one T cell receptor beta chain with its context. The clone's antigen remains unknown. No much larger clone exists at a distance of one base, and base qualities are not known. Each collaborating institution followed its own protocols to collect whole blood in K2EDTA tubes. Collaborator samples were shipped for TCRbeta analysis as frozen whole blood, isolated PBMCs, or DNA extracted from either sample type. The data belong to a study of blood T cell repertoires in COVID-19 (dated by TCRdb to the early 2020s). Regarding the complete study: Samples covering the acute and convalescent phases of COVID-19 were provided by collaborators in the United States, Italy and Spain. The prospective study material was composed of cDNA or gDNA derived from T cells, B-cell-depleted T cells, or PBMCs. Deeply sampled blood TCRbeta repertoires from subjects exposed to, actively infected with, or recovered from COVID-19 were included in the dataset. The repertoires were made available in a free public database intended to serve as a resource for research on the immune response to SARS-CoV-2. The samples were drawn from the first 160 participants of the ongoing ImmuneRACE study and from more than 1,000 subjects provided by 6 global collaborators. A de-identified subject ID, COVID-19 status, age in years and sex were almost always included in the sample metadata. HLA class I and class II types, where available, came from metadata supplied by the sample provider rather than from assay-based typing. Study-wide conclusions, independent of this receptor: Clinical and demographic metadata were provided uncurated, with the amount varying by source and participant.

TCRbeta CDR3 regions were amplified from genomic DNA by means of the immunoSEQ Assay, a bias-controlled multiplex PCR. From the authors' description of their analysis: Nucleated cell counts per sample were estimated from amplification of reference gene primers within the assay. To quantify the absolute abundance of each unique TCRbeta CDR3 rearrangement, sequence reads were collapsed and filtered. For each sample, productive Simpson clonality was calculated by taking the square root of Simpson's diversity index across productive rearrangements. Not all clones reach the TCRdb copy of this immuneACCESS table, which keeps in-frame sequences only. Checked studies attribute under half of the gap to unresolved V genes and leave the rest unexplained. D and trimming come from the DNA, and the V and J calls and clone size come from that table. The sample table records about 98,000 clones; approximately 82% of these occur just once. 11% of the sample belongs to the ten largest clones.

This receptor was obtained from a man between 70 and 80 years old with active or convalescent COVID-19. Specimen: peripheral blood.

The CDR3 protein is CASSDSGRSIDTQYF. The DNA sequence follows: TGTGCCAGCAGTGACTCGGGGAGATCGATAGATACGCAGTATTTT. The chain is assembled from TRBV6-4 and TRBJ2-3; 5 matching bases give a weak D call of TRBD2. V gives up 0 bases and J gives up 5 bases, and the segment between their germline ends measures 12 bases. Via the germline V gene, CDR1 is MRHNA and CDR2 SNTAGT. The CDR3, from cysteine to phenylalanine, totals 15 residues. Of all the DNA, just the CDR3 is kept, 45 bases in frame from base 1.